Listed below are T cell receptor beta chains from one sample, sequenced in a study of T cells after somatic rescue of genetic block. The protocol was immunoSEQ multiplex PCR, while the TCRdb copy is restricted to in-frame clones and leaves out a portion. Among 10,000 to 15,000 clones listed, less than 80% were seen once. The specimen sequenced was peripheral blood mononuclear cells (PBMCs). Every receptor here comes from a boy between 10 and 17 years old. CDR3s include the opening cysteine and the closing phenylalanine or tryptophan. Each record gives: clone size, D gene, J gene, CDR3 length, V gene, CDR3 protein, CDR3 DNA. A D gene is named only where the DNA matches it firmly. Rows may omit the clone size; those that give it use once, few, many or a size class.

NA	TRBD2	TRBJ2-7	14	TRBV7-9	CASRPTGRDYEQYF	TGTGCCAGCAGACCTACCGGGAGGGACTACGAGCAGTACTTC
few	NA	TRBJ1-3	12	TRBV29-1	CSVLFSGNTIYF	TGCAGCGTTCTATTCTCTGGAAACACCATATATTTT
NA	NA	TRBJ2-2	13	TRBV28	CASSLDLPGELFF	TGTGCCAGCAGTTTGGACTTACCCGGGGAGCTGTTTTTT
NA	TRBD1	TRBJ1-4	16	TRBV5-1	CASSPPTGGSAEKLFF	TGCGCCAGCAGCCCTCCCACAGGGGGCTCGGCAGAAAAACTGTTTTTT
NA	NA	TRBJ1-2	14	TRBV30	CAWSVQWGAYGYTF	TGTGCCTGGAGTGTACAATGGGGGGCTTATGGCTACACCTTC
NA	TRBD1	TRBJ1-1	15	TRBV18	CASSPLKGGVTEAFF	TGTGCCAGCTCACCACTGAAAGGGGGCGTAACTGAAGCTTTCTTT
NA	NA	TRBJ1-1	13	TRBV19	CASTNRANTEAFF	TGTGCCAGTACCAACAGGGCTAACACTGAAGCTTTCTTT
NA	NA	TRBJ2-1	15	TRBV9	CASSVDQLAYNEQFF	TGTGCCAGCAGCGTAGATCAGTTAGCCTACAATGAGCAGTTCTTC
few	TRBD1	TRBJ2-7	12	TRBV27	CATSTGVGEQYF	TGTGCCACCTCGACAGGGGTTGGGGAGCAGTACTTC
NA	NA	TRBJ1-1	15	TRBV7-9	CASSRATGSDTEAFF	TGTGCCAGCAGCCGGGCTACAGGGTCGGACACTGAAGCTTTCTTT
NA	NA	TRBJ2-7	15	TRBV7-8	CASSLTGQESYEQYF	TGTGCCAGCAGCTTAACAGGGCAGGAGTCCTACGAGCAGTACTTC
NA	TRBD1	TRBJ2-7	14	TRBV18	CASSPGTASYEQYF	TGTGCCAGCTCACCAGGGACAGCCTCCTACGAGCAGTACTTC
NA	TRBD2	TRBJ2-5	16	TRBV6-5	CASSYRGGSIQETQYF	TGTGCCAGCAGTTACCGGGGGGGTTCTATTCAAGAGACCCAGTACTTC
few	NA	TRBJ2-7	12	TRBV28	CASRARPYEQYF	TGTGCCAGCAGAGCGCGCCCCTACGAGCAGTACTTC
once	TRBD2	TRBJ2-1	15	TRBV19	CASKALPAGNNEQFF	TGTGCCAGTAAGGCCCTCCCAGCGGGGAACAATGAGCAGTTCTTC
few	TRBD1	TRBJ2-7	14	TRBV6-6	CASSSRQGNNEQYF	TGTGCCAGCAGTTCCCGACAGGGGAATAACGAGCAGTACTTC
NA	NA	TRBJ2-3	14	TRBV9	CASSVRGETDTQYF	TGTGCCAGCAGCGTTAGGGGGGAAACAGATACGCAGTATTTT
NA	NA	TRBJ2-5	13	TRBV5-1	CASSLVGRETQYF	TGCGCCAGCAGCTTGGTAGGGCGCGAGACCCAGTACTTC
NA	TRBD2	TRBJ2-5	15	TRBV19	CASRASGRAGETQYF	TGTGCCAGTAGGGCTAGCGGGAGGGCCGGGGAGACCCAGTACTTC
NA	NA	TRBJ2-3	12	TRBV18	CASSPSTDTQYF	TGTGCCAGCTCACCCTCCACAGATACGCAGTATTTT
NA	TRBD1	TRBJ2-2	15	TRBV7-2	CASSLGDSYTGELFF	TGTGCCAGCAGCTTAGGGGACAGTTACACCGGGGAGCTGTTTTTT
NA	NA	TRBJ2-1	13	TRBV29-1	CSVESNLYNEQFF	TGCAGCGTTGAGTCGAATCTATACAATGAGCAGTTCTTC
NA	NA	TRBJ1-1	13	TRBV30	CAWSGRVTAEAFF	TGTGCCTGGAGCGGTAGGGTGACCGCTGAAGCTTTCTTT
NA	NA	TRBJ2-7	12	TRBV28	CASSEGGYEQYF	TGTGCCAGCAGCGAGGGAGGTTACGAGCAGTACTTC
once	NA	TRBJ1-6	16	TRBV27	CASSTRGTQGNSPLHF	TGTGCCAGCAGTACCCGGGGTACCCAAGGCAATTCACCCCTCCACTTT
NA	NA	TRBJ1-5	15	TRBV14	CASSLPGTYNQPQHF	TGTGCCAGCAGCCTTCCCGGGACCTATAATCAGCCCCAGCATTTT
NA	TRBD2	TRBJ2-1	17	TRBV28	CASSPYLLSGRTNEQFF	TGTGCCAGCAGTCCTTATCTCCTTAGCGGGAGAACGAATGAGCAGTTCTTC
NA	NA	TRBJ2-4	13	TRBV5-1	CASSLGVSNIQYF	TGCGCCAGCAGCTTGGGTGTCTCAAACATTCAGTACTTC
NA	NA	TRBJ1-3	14	TRBV6-5	CASSPGGYGNTIYF	TGTGCCAGCAGTCCCGGGGGATATGGAAACACCATATATTTT
NA	NA	TRBJ2-1	14	TRBV19	CASTPPGQRNEQFF	TGTGCCAGTACCCCACCCGGACAGAGAAATGAGCAGTTCTTC